The T cell receptor (beta chain) described here comes from a study of control samples from healthy donors and cancer patients. Trimming pared 1 base from V and 0 bases from J, leaving 4 bases between. The CDR3 sequence is 13 residues long. Germline CDR1 SGHRS, CDR2 YFSETQ. The method was immunoSEQ multiplex PCR; TCRdb's version includes in-frame clones alone and lacks a portion of them. The sample lists more than 20,000 clones, 85% to 90% seen once, with approximately 40% in the top ten. Sequenced material: PBMCs. The chain combines TRBV5-1 with TRBJ1-2; no clear D. The receptor was derived from a man aged 55-75 years with head and neck cancer. The CDR3 loop is CASSLLPNYGYTF. The CDR3 DNA sequence: TGCGCCAGCAGCTTGCTGCCTAACTATGGCTACACCTTC. The whole variable domain, filled in from reference TRBV5-1 and TRBJ1-2, reads KAGVTQTPRYLIKTRGQQVTLSCSPISGHRSVSWYQQTPGQGLQFLFEYFSETQRNKGNFPGRFSGRQFSNSRSEMNVSTLELGDSALYLCASSLLPNYGYTFGSGTRLTVV.